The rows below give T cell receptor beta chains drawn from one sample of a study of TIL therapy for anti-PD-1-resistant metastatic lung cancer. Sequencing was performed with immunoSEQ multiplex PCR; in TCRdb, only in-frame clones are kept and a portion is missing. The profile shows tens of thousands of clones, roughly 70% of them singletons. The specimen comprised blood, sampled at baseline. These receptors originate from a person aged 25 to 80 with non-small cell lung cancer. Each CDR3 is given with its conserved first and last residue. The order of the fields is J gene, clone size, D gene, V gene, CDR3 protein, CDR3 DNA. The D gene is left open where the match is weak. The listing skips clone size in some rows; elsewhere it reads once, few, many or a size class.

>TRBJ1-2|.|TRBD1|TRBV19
CASSNGQGAASGYTF
TGTGCCAGTAGTAACGGACAGGGGGCTGCTTCTGGCTACACCTTC
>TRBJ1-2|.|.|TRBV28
CASSSIRGYLMRGYTF
TGTGCCAGCAGTTCTATCCGGGGGTACCTTATGCGGGGCTACACCTTC
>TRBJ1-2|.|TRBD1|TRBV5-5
CASSLGLQGADGYTF
TGTGCCAGCAGCTTGGGGTTGCAGGGGGCAGATGGCTACACCTTC
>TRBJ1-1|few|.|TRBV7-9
CASSPTLNTEAFF
TGTGCCAGCAGCCCGACATTGAACACTGAAGCTTTCTTT
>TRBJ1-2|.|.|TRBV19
CASSVLSVDGYTF
TGTGCCAGTAGTGTGCTAAGTGTGGACGGCTACACCTTC
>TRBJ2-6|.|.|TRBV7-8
CASSPSGISPGANVLTF
TGTGCCAGCAGCCCATCGGGAATCAGCCCTGGGGCCAACGTCCTGACTTTC
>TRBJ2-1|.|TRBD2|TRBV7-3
CASSLGIAGGLGNEQFF
TGTGCCAGCAGCTTGGGCATAGCGGGGGGGCTCGGGAATGAGCAGTTCTTC
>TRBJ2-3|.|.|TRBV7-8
CASSFRDLSSTDTQYF
TGTGCCAGCAGCTTCCGGGACCTCTCTAGCACAGATACGCAGTATTTT
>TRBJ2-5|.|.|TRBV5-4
CASSLTGGETQYF
TGTGCCAGCAGCTTGACAGGAGGAGAGACCCAGTACTTC
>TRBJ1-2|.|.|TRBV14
CASSLNGPIIGYTF
TGTGCCAGCAGCCTGAACGGACCGATAATCGGCTACACCTTC
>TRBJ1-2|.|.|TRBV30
CAWSRPENYGYTF
TGTGCCTGGAGTAGGCCGGAGAACTATGGCTACACCTTC
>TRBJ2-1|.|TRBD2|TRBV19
CASSLLAGLLSSYNEQFF
TGTGCCAGTAGCTTACTAGCGGGCCTATTGAGCTCCTACAATGAGCAGTTCTTC
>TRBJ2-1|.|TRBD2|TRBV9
CASSVLLAGGNEQFF
TGTGCCAGCAGCGTACTGCTAGCGGGGGGAAATGAGCAGTTCTTC
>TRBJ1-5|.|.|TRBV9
CASSVGGGRQPQHF
TGTGCCAGCAGCGTAGGGGGCGGGCGGCAGCCCCAGCATTTT
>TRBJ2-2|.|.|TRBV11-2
CASSPQLMANTGELFF
TGTGCCAGCAGCCCCCAGTTGATGGCGAACACCGGGGAGCTGTTTTTT
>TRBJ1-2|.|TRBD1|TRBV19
CASTRGQFYGYTF
TGTGCCAGTACCCGGGGACAGTTCTATGGCTACACCTTC
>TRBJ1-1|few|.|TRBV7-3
CASSLTASLTPYTEAFF
TGTGCCAGCAGCTTAACCGCCAGTCTTACCCCGTACACTGAAGCTTTCTTT
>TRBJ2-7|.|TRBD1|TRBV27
CASSRRGQVHEQYF
TGTGCCAGCAGTCGCCGTGGACAGGTCCACGAGCAGTACTTC
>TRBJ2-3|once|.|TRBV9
CASSVDSTSTDTQYF
TGTGCCAGCAGCGTTGACAGCACTAGCACAGATACGCAGTATTTT
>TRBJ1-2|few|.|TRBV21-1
CARPLYGYTF
TGTGCCAGACCTCTCTATGGCTACACCTTC